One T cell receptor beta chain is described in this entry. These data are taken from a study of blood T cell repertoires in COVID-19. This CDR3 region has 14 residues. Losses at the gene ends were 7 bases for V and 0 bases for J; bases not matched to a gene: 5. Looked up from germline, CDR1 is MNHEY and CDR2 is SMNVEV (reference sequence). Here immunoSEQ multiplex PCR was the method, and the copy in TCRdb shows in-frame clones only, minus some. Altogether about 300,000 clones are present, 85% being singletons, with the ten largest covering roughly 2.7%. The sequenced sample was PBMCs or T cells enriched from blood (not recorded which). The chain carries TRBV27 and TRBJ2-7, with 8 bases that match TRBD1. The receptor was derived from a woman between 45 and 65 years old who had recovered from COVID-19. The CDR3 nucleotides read TGTGCCAGCAAGGACAGGGACAGCTCCTACGAGCAGTACTTC. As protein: CASKDRDSSYEQYF.